A single sample gave rise to the 2 T cell receptor beta chains below, sequenced in a study of blood T cell repertoires in COVID-19. This table comes from immunoSEQ multiplex PCR, and its TCRdb copy is limited to in-frame clones, with some not included. Seen here are 300,000 to 450,000 clones, 85% observed once, and the top ten hold under 4%. Sequencing was carried out using peripheral blood. The source is a woman aged 18-29 years with acute or convalescent COVID-19.

The J gene is TRBJ1-5, the V gene TRBV2; TRBD1 matches 9 bases. V lost 8 bases and J lost 6; bases outside the gene matches: 8. CDR1 is SNHLY, CDR2 FYNNEI, per germline. CDR3 length equals 14 residues. The CDR3 DNA reads TGTGCCAGCGGGAGAACAGGGGGCTTTCAGCCCCAGCATTTT. This sequence encodes CASGRTGGFQPQHF.

In the case of this clone: A much larger clone lies a single base off, so this may be a read error. The gene calls are TRBV6-1 and TRBJ1-1; TRBD1 is a possible D gene (6 bases). This CDR3 contains 13 residues. Trimming shortened V by 6 bases and J by 1 base, and 9 bases separated the two germline ends. CDR1 MNHNS and CDR2 SASEGT come from the germline V gene. Written as DNA, the CDR3 is TGTGCCAGCAGATTACAGGGGAACACTGAAGCTTTCTTT. Its protein product is CASRLQGNTEAFF.